These 23 T cell receptor beta chains came from one sample sequenced in a study of shared clonotypes between healthy human individuals. Sequenced by immunoSEQ multiplex PCR; TCRdb stores in-frame clones only, minus some. The data show approximately 2.5 million clones, 85% to 95% seen once. The sample comprised naive CD4+ T cells sorted from blood. Subset denoted: CD45RA+ positively selected. The source is a man aged 18 to 29 in good health.

With regard to this clone: This sample also contains other DNA sequences that code for the same CDR3. The gene calls are TRBV7-2 and TRBJ2-5; no clear D gene. The V end was cut by 1 base, the J end by 5 bases, with 11 bases between. Germline CDR1 SGHTA, CDR2 FQGNSA. The CDR3 extends over 14 amino acids. The CDR3 sequence: CASSLGSARETQYF. CDR3 nucleotide sequence: TGTGCCAGCAGCTTAGGGTCCGCTCGTGAGACCCAGTACTTC.

The rearrangement joins TRBV6-6 to TRBJ1-4; perhaps TRBD1 as D (5 bases). CDR3 length: 16 amino acids. V was shortened by 5 bases and J by 0 bases, with 13 bases between the two germline ends. CDR1 MNHNY and CDR2 SVGAGI come from the germline V gene (reference sequence). This CDR3 reads CASSQVGGPTNEKLFF. The CDR3 nucleotides read TGTGCCAGCAGTCAAGTTGGGGGTCCAACTAATGAAAAACTGTTTTTT.

This clone has only one observation. The same CDR3 also results from other DNA sequences found in this sample. DNA for the CDR3: TGCGCCAGCAGCTTGCAGGGGGGCCTCTACGAGCAGTACTTC. It encodes CASSLQGGLYEQYF. V and J are TRBV5-1 and TRBJ2-7; TRBD1 is a possible D gene (7 bases). CDR3 length: 14 residues. V lost 1 base and J lost 3, with 11 bases in between. From germline, CDR1 is SGHRS and CDR2 YFSETQ. The full variable domain, in which reference TRBV5-1 and TRBJ2-7 provide the parts outside the CDR3, is KAGVTQTPRYLIKTRGQQVTLSCSPISGHRSVSWYQQTPGQGLQFLFEYFSETQRNKGNFPGRFSGRQFSNSRSEMNVSTLELGDSALYLCASSLQGGLYEQYFGPGTRLTVT.

This sequence joins TRBV7-2 and TRBJ2-2; D is undetermined. V dropped 5 bases and J dropped 2 bases, with 9 bases sitting between them. CDR1 and CDR2 (germline): SGHTA, FQGNSA. The CDR3 has 14 amino acids. Here the CDR3 reads CASSVVQNTGELFF. The CDR3 DNA is TGTGCCAGCAGCGTTGTTCAAAACACCGGGGAGCTGTTTTTT.

For this clone: The sample contains more than one DNA sequence encoding this CDR3. The chain links TRBV18 to TRBJ2-2; D not certain. CDR3 length equals 12 residues. V lost 4 bases and J 8 bases, leaving 8 bases between the germline ends. Germline CDR1 KGHSH, CDR2 LQKENI. CDR3 nucleotides: TGTGCCAGCTCACTAGCTACGGGGGAGCTGTTTTTT. Translated: CASSLATGELFF. The complete variable domain, with remaining parts taken from reference TRBV18 and TRBJ2-2, reads NAGVMQNPRHLVRRRGQEARLRCSPMKGHSHVYWYRQLPEEGLKFMVYLQKENIIDESGMPKERFSAEFPKEGPSILRIQQVVRGDSAAYFCASSLATGELFFGEGSRLTVL.

This clone appeared a single time. This sample includes further DNA sequences coding for the same CDR3. The V gene is TRBV5-1, the J gene TRBJ2-1; D uncertain. The V end was cut by 0 bases, the J end by 0 bases, with 7 bases between. Per the germline V gene, CDR1 is SGHRS and CDR2 is YFSETQ. The CDR3 sequence is 15 residues long. CDR3 coding DNA: TGCGCCAGCAGCTTGGATCGGGTCTCCTACAATGAGCAGTTCTTC. This codes for CASSLDRVSYNEQFF.

As concerns this clone: This CDR3 is also generated by other DNA sequences in the sample. This chain links TRBV19 with TRBJ1-1; 7 nucleotides line up with TRBD1. The CDR3 loop spans 14 amino acids. Looked up from germline, CDR1 is LNHDA and CDR2 is SQIVND (reference sequence). V shed 9 bases and J 2 bases; nucleotides not matched to a gene: 9. DNA of the CDR3: TGTGCCAGCACCCCCGGGACAGCCAACACTGAAGCTTTCTTT. Amino acids: CASTPGTANTEAFF.

The rearrangement joins TRBV5-6 to TRBJ2-5; D gene ambiguous. This CDR3 has 15 amino acids. V gave up 3 bases and J gave up 3 bases, with 15 bases separating them. Germline values: CDR1 SGHDT, CDR2 YYEEEE. The CDR3 spells CASSWAVGFEETQYF. CDR3 in DNA: TGTGCCAGCAGCTGGGCAGTAGGGTTTGAAGAGACCCAGTACTTC.

Points on this clone: At the DNA level, this CDR3 is encoded by other sequences in the same sample as well. This chain links TRBV7-6 with TRBJ2-3, with D hard to call. Germline lookup yields CDR1 SGHVS and CDR2 FNYEAQ. CDR3 length equals 12 residues. Trimming removed 1 base from V and 3 bases from J, with 2 bases in between. This CDR3 reads CASSLGTDTQYF. The CDR3 nucleotides are TGTGCCAGCAGCTTAGGTACAGATACGCAGTATTTT.

Details on this clone: This sample includes further DNA sequences coding for the same CDR3. This rearrangement joins TRBV5-1 to TRBJ1-1; D gene ambiguous. The germline CDR1 and CDR2 sequences are SGHRS and YFSETQ. Trimming left V 2 bases short and J 4 bases short, with 6 bases between. CDR3 size: 12 residues. CDR3 DNA: TGCGCCAGCAGCTTTGCCGGCACTGAAGCTTTCTTT. Amino acids: CASSFAGTEAFF.

This clone was recorded once. The chain uses TRBV4-3 and TRBJ2-7; 12 positions match TRBD1. This CDR3 is built from 17 residues. V shed 1 base, J shed 3 bases, and the junction held 7 bases outside the gene matches. CDR1 and CDR2 from the germline V gene are LGHNA and YSLEER. Here the CDR3 DNA reads TGCGCCAGCAGCCAAGGTTGGGGACAGGGGGCCCTCTACGAGCAGTACTTC. This translates into CASSQGWGQGALYEQYF.

J is TRBJ2-3 and V is TRBV19, with 10 nucleotides matching TRBD1. Germline assignment: CDR1 LNHDA and CDR2 SQIVND (reference sequence). The CDR3 spans 17 residues. V gave up 8 bases and J gave up 0 bases; unmatched junction bases: 11. The CDR3 nucleotides are TGTGCCAGTTCCCAGTCGGGGACAGGGGCTAGCACAGATACGCAGTATTTT. It translates to CASSQSGTGASTDTQYF. The variable domain in full, with the rest retrieved from reference TRBV19 and TRBJ2-3, is DGGITQSPKYLFRKEGQNVTLSCEQNLNHDAMYWYRQDPGQGLRLIYYSQIVNDFQKGDIAEGYSVSREKKESFPLTVTSAQKNPTAFYLCASSQSGTGASTDTQYFGPGTRLTVL.

The rearrangement links TRBV5-1 to TRBJ2-7; possibly TRBD1 or TRBD2 for D (5 bases each). The V gene lost 0 bases and the J gene lost 1 base, with 11 bases spanning the gap. This CDR3 has 15 amino acids. The germline CDR1 and CDR2 sequences are SGHRS and YFSETQ. The CDR3 region is CASSLEGTTSYEQYF. Written as DNA, the CDR3 is TGCGCCAGCAGCTTGGAGGGGACCACTTCCTACGAGCAGTACTTC.

The rearrangement uses TRBV30 and TRBJ1-2; TRBD1 matches at 10 bases. The germline gives CDR1 GTSNPN, CDR2 SVGIG (reference sequence). J gave up 2 bases and V 6 bases, and 6 bases lay outside the gene matches. CDR3 length: 14 amino acids. The CDR3 loop is CACDRGRSNYGYTF. In nucleotides, the CDR3 is TGTGCCTGCGACAGGGGGCGGTCGAACTATGGCTACACCTTC.

This clone was recorded once. Other DNA variants within this sample encode the same CDR3. The chain couples TRBV7-3 to TRBJ2-2; D might be TRBD2 (5 bases). Trimming cost V 5 bases and J 4 bases, with 8 bases left between them. This CDR3 region has 13 residues. Germline-derived CDR1 and CDR2 are SGHTA and FQGTGA. CDR3 protein: CASSLRGTGELFF. The CDR3 nucleotides read TGTGCCAGCAGCCTACGGGGCACCGGGGAGCTGTTTTTT. Variable domain in full (rest from reference TRBV7-3 and TRBJ2-2): GAGVSQTPSNKVTEKGKYVELRCDPISGHTALYWYRQSLGQGPEFLIYFQGTGAADDSGLPNDRFFAVRPEGSVSTLKIQRTERGDSAVYLCASSLRGTGELFFGEGSRLTVL.

V and J are TRBV14 and TRBJ2-7; 8 bases fit TRBD1. V lost 2 bases, J lost 8 bases, and 8 bases stayed unmatched. There are 14 residues in the CDR3. Germline V CDR1 and CDR2: SGHDN, FVKESK. Here the CDR3 DNA reads TGTGCCAGCAGCCAAAACGCTGGACAGGGACAGCAGTACTTC. Translation: CASSQNAGQGQQYF.

The chain carries TRBV30 and TRBJ2-2; tentatively, D is TRBD1 or TRBD2 (5 bases each). V was cut by 3 bases and J by 0 bases, with 14 bases left in between. CDR1 is GTSNPN, CDR2 SVGIG, per germline (reference sequence). The CDR3 contains 16 residues. This chain's CDR3 is CAWSHRDRANTGELFF. Here the CDR3 DNA reads TGTGCCTGGAGCCACCGGGACCGCGCGAACACCGGGGAGCTGTTTTTT.

The chain recombines TRBV11-3 with TRBJ2-3, with 8 bases that match TRBD1. Germline CDR1 is SGHNT and CDR2 is YENEEA. The CDR3 runs to 14 residues. The ends lost 5 bases at V and 3 bases at J; junction bases unmatched: 4. The CDR3 protein is CASSNRQGTDTQYF. The DNA for the CDR3 is TGTGCCAGCAGCAACCGACAGGGGACAGATACGCAGTATTTT.

CDR3 protein: CASSPYPGLLWDGYTF. The CDR3 DNA follows: TGTGCCAGCAGCCCTTACCCGGGACTGCTCTGGGATGGCTACACCTTC. V gene TRBV11-2 combines with J gene TRBJ1-2; a weak D match, TRBD1 (5 bases). Deletions cut 5 bases from V and 6 bases from J, with 22 bases between. Germline-derived CDR1 and CDR2 are SGHAT and FQNNGV. The CDR3 consists of 16 residues.

Only one count was recorded for this clone. The rearrangement links TRBV28 to TRBJ1-3; tentative D call: TRBD1 (6 bases). V lost 6 bases and J lost 2, with 11 bases in between. CDR1 and CDR2 from the germline V gene are MDHEN and SYDVKM. CDR3 length: 14 residues. The CDR3 bases are TGTGCCAGCAGCTCAGGGGCGACTGGAAACACCATATATTTT. Amino acids: CASSSGATGNTIYF.

The V call is TRBV10-3, the J call TRBJ2-3, with 9 bases identical to TRBD2. J gave up 5 bases and V 0 bases, and 6 bases lay outside the gene matches. The CDR3 has 16 amino acids. In germline, CDR1 is ENHRY, CDR2 SYGVKD. DNA for the CDR3: TGTGCCATCAGTGAGTCGACTAGCGGATTAGTAGATACGCAGTATTTT. Its protein is CAISESTSGLVDTQYF.

This rearrangement joins TRBV5-4 to TRBJ2-7, with 7 positions matching TRBD1. V was clipped by 4 bases and J by 0 bases; unmatched bases: 10. Germline CDR1 is SGHNT and CDR2 is YYREEE (reference sequence). The CDR3 contains 16 residues. CDR3 sequence: CASSLSPDRPSYEQYF. CDR3 DNA: TGTGCCAGCAGCCTTTCACCGGACAGGCCCTCCTACGAGCAGTACTTC. Combining the CDR3 with reference TRBV5-4 and TRBJ2-7 gives the whole variable domain ETGVTQSPTHLIKTRGQQVTLRCSSQSGHNTVSWYQQALGQGPQFIFQYYREEENGRGNFPPRFSGLQFPNYSSELNVNALELDDSALYLCASSLSPDRPSYEQYFGPGTRLTVT.

The rearrangement joins TRBV9 to TRBJ2-1, with D tentatively TRBD1 (8 bases). Germline CDR1 and CDR2: SGDLS and YYNGEE. V lost 0 bases to trimming and J lost 4 bases, with 23 bases between them. This CDR3 has 19 amino acids. The CDR3 spells CASSVATGGKRGSYNEQFF. The CDR3 nucleotides read TGTGCCAGCAGCGTAGCTACAGGGGGTAAGCGGGGATCATACAATGAGCAGTTCTTC.